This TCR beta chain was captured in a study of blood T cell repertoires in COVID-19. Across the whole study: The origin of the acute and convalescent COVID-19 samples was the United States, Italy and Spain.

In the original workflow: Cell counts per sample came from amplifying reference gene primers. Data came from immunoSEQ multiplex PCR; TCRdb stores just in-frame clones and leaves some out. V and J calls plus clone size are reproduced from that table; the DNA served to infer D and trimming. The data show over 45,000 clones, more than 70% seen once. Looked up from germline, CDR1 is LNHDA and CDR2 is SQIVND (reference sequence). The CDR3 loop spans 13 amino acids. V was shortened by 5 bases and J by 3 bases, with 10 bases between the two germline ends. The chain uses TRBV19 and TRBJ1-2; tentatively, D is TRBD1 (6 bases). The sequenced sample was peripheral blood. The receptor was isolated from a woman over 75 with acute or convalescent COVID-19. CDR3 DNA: TGTGCCAGTAGTCTACAGGGAGACTATGGCTACACCTTC. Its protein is CASSLQGDYGYTF.